Sequencing of this T cell receptor beta chain was carried out in a study of cytomegalovirus exposure and HLA in healthy donors. As for this clone: No antigen is known for it.

Per the germline V gene, CDR1 is LGHNA and CDR2 is YNFKEQ. The length of the CDR3 is 16 residues. V dropped 1 base and J dropped 2; count of bases not matched to a gene: 4. Study results and limitations: Indistinguishable V segments, including TRBV6-2 and TRBV6-3, were excluded.

The PCR had 60 Vbeta and 13 Jbeta primers. The authors' processing: A later analysis counted 65 million to 90 million unique TCR beta chains, around 10 million shared. Only in-frame clones appear in the TCRdb table, and some are missing; sequencing was by immunoSEQ multiplex PCR. V, J and clone size derive from that table, while D and trimming were established from the DNA sequence. The top ten clones hold 8.5% to 10% of a sample with some 110,000 clones, over 70% of them seen once. The specimen was PBMCs. This TCR derives from a woman aged 40 to 50 in good health and CMV-seropositive. The rearrangement joins TRBV4-2 to TRBJ2-2; 7 bases fit TRBD1. CDR3 amino acids: CASSQARQGNTGELFF. Here the CDR3 DNA reads TGTGCCAGCAGCCAAGCAAGACAGGGAAACACCGGGGAGCTGTTTTTT.